One and the same sample provided the 28 T cell receptor beta chains below, sequenced in a study of cytomegalovirus exposure and HLA in healthy donors. Researchers ran the PCR with 60 Vbeta and 13 Jbeta primers. Generated by immunoSEQ multiplex PCR, the TCRdb table keeps only in-frame clones and is missing some. Here the sample spans about 120,000 clones, around 70% being singletons. The sequenced sample consisted of PBMCs. The receptors originated from a young man in good health and CMV-seropositive.

CDR3 in DNA: TGCGCCAGCAGCCAGGCCCGGACTTCGGGAGTCGGTTTGGCAGATACGCAGTATTTT. Translating it yields CASSQARTSGVGLADTQYF. The rearrangement joins TRBV4-3 to TRBJ2-3; TRBD2 is a possible D gene (6 bases). CDR3 length: 19 amino acids. V lost 3 bases and J 4 bases, leaving 26 bases between the germline ends. The germline V gene has CDR1 LGHNA and CDR2 YSLEER.

This clone was recorded a few times. The rearrangement joins TRBV9 to TRBJ2-4; 10 bases align to TRBD2. Trimming took 4 bases from V and 1 from J; bases not matched to a gene: 14. This CDR3 contains 19 residues. The germline CDR1 and CDR2 sequences are SGDLS and YYNGEE. CDR3 DNA: TGTGCCAGCAGCCCAGGGGTGGCTAGCGGGAGTCGGGCCAAAAACATTCAGTACTTC. Translation gives CASSPGVASGSRAKNIQYF.

The CDR3 reads CASSLTGQSYEQYF. As DNA, the CDR3 is TGTGCCAGCAGCTTAACGGGACAGTCCTACGAGCAGTACTTC. The gene calls are TRBV7-2 and TRBJ2-7; the match to TRBD1 covers 7 bases. The junction had 2 bases not matched to a gene; V was cut back by 2 bases and J by 1 base. CDR3 size: 14 residues. Germline V gene data show CDR1 as SGHTA and CDR2 as FQGNSA.

The chain has TRBV11-3 and TRBJ2-1, with no clear D. V lost 1 base to trimming and J lost 5 bases, with 3 bases between them. From germline, CDR1 is SGHNT and CDR2 YENEEA. The CDR3 extends over 12 amino acids. The CDR3 protein is CASSLAHNEQFF. The DNA for the CDR3 is TGTGCCAGCAGCTTAGCTCACAATGAGCAGTTCTTC.

The chain has TRBV5-6 and TRBJ2-1, with D perhaps matching TRBD1 (6 bases). The CDR3 length is 14 residues. V lost 6 bases, J lost 3 bases, and 13 bases lay in between. Germline V CDR1 and CDR2: SGHDT, YYEEEE. The CDR3 bases are TGTGCCAGCACCCTTATGACAGGCTACAATGAGCAGTTCTTC. Amino acid sequence: CASTLMTGYNEQFF. Based on the CDR3 plus reference TRBV5-6 and TRBJ2-1, the full variable domain is DAGVTQSPTHLIKTRGQQVTLRCSPKSGHDTVSWYQQALGQGPQFIFQYYEEEERQRGNFPDRFSGHQFPNYSSELNVNALLLGDSALYLCASTLMTGYNEQFFGPGTRLTVL.

The chain is built from TRBV10-3 and TRBJ1-1, with D uncertain. Between the trimmed V and J ends, which lost 0 bases and 0 bases, there was a span of 11 bases. The CDR3 loop spans 16 amino acids. In germline, CDR1 is ENHRY, CDR2 SYGVKD. CDR3 nucleotides: TGTGCCATCAGTGAGTCCTCAGGTGATCTGAACACTGAAGCTTTCTTT. Translated, it gives CAISESSGDLNTEAFF.

The chain joins TRBV19 to TRBJ2-1, with 9 bases that match TRBD2. The CDR3 contains 16 residues. Germline lookup yields CDR1 LNHDA and CDR2 SQIVND (reference sequence). J lost 5 bases, V lost 3 bases, and 8 bases had no gene match. The DNA for the CDR3 is TGTGCCAGTAGTATGGACGGCGGGAGGGCCGACAATGAGCAGTTCTTC. Amino acids: CASSMDGGRADNEQFF.

V and J are TRBV6-4 and TRBJ2-1, with TRBD2 matching 11 bases. The CDR3 consists of 16 residues. CDR1 is MRHNA and CDR2 is SNTAGT in the germline V gene. J lost 3 bases, V lost 4 bases, and 5 bases had no gene match. The CDR3 bases are TGTGCCAGCAGTGCGACTAGCGGGACGGTCTACAATGAGCAGTTCTTC. Amino acid sequence: CASSATSGTVYNEQFF.

This clone was picked up a small number of times. The chain carries TRBV5-4 and TRBJ2-1; TRBD1 is a possible D gene (6 bases). V lost 5 bases and J lost 2, with 11 bases in between. This CDR3 has 14 residues. Looked up from germline, CDR1 is SGHNT and CDR2 is YYREEE (reference sequence). The CDR3 is CASRPGQTYNEQFF. The CDR3 DNA follows: TGTGCCAGCAGACCGGGACAAACCTACAATGAGCAGTTCTTC.

The V gene is TRBV27, the J gene TRBJ2-1, with D unclear. V was cut by 1 base and J by 0 bases, with 10 bases left in between. Per germline, CDR1 MNHEY and CDR2 SMNVEV (reference sequence). This CDR3 is 16 amino acids long. CDR3 region: CASSLYATISYNEQFF. CDR3 bases: TGTGCCAGCAGTTTATACGCGACAATCTCCTACAATGAGCAGTTCTTC.

In DNA, the CDR3 is TGCGCCAGCAGCCCCGGGGGAAACACTGAAGCTTTCTTT. It yields the protein CASSPGGNTEAFF. The J gene is TRBJ1-1, the V gene TRBV5-1, with D tentatively TRBD1 (5 bases). The CDR3 length is 13 residues. V lost 4 bases to trimming and J lost 2 bases, with 9 bases between them. CDR1 is SGHRS, CDR2 YFSETQ, per germline.

V and J are TRBV9 and TRBJ1-3; D possibly corresponds to TRBD1 (5 bases). The CDR3 consists of 17 residues. Deletions cut 0 bases from V and 0 bases from J, with 13 bases between. Germline values: CDR1 SGDLS, CDR2 YYNGEE. The CDR3 sequence: CASSVGGRAYSGNTIYF. The CDR3 nucleotides read TGTGCCAGCAGCGTAGGGGGGAGGGCCTACTCTGGAAACACCATATATTTT. The full variable domain, completed using reference TRBV9 and TRBJ1-3, is DSGVTQTPKHLITATGQRVTLRCSPRSGDLSVYWYQQSLDQGLQFLIQYYNGEERAKGNILERFSAQQFPDLHSELNLSSLELGDSALYFCASSVGGRAYSGNTIYFGEGSWLTVV.

The chain couples TRBV27 to TRBJ2-7, with TRBD1 matching over 7 bases. J lost 2 bases, V lost 5 bases, and 9 bases had no gene match. This CDR3 contains 15 residues. Germline V gene lookup returns CDR1 MNHEY and CDR2 SMNVEV (reference sequence). The CDR3 reads CASSTFRDSPYEQYF. CDR3 nucleotides: TGTGCCAGCAGTACCTTCCGGGACAGTCCCTACGAGCAGTACTTC.

This sequence joins TRBV4-2 and TRBJ1-3; D call uncertain. CDR1 LGHNA and CDR2 YNFKEQ come from the germline V gene. Deletions cut 4 bases from V and 0 bases from J, with 10 bases between. The CDR3 is made up of 15 amino acids. The CDR3 reads CASSPQVHSGNTIYF. The CDR3 DNA sequence: TGTGCCAGCAGCCCGCAAGTACACTCTGGAAACACCATATATTTT.

This clone has more than one count but fewer than ten. The chain has TRBV10-3 and TRBJ1-6; a weak D match, TRBD1 (6 bases). The CDR3 has 14 residues. Trimming left V 4 bases short and J 7 bases short, with 11 bases between. CDR1 and CDR2 (germline): ENHRY, SYGVKD. The DNA of the CDR3 is TGTGCCATCAGTGCAGGGGTAGGGAATTCACCCCTCCACTTT. It is translated as CAISAGVGNSPLHF.

V gene TRBV2 combines with J gene TRBJ1-1, with 12 bases fitting TRBD1. Germline-derived CDR1 and CDR2 are SNHLY and FYNNEI. V gave up 6 bases and J gave up 4 bases; unmatched junction bases: 6. The CDR3 length is 15 residues. CDR3: CASSLGQGAFTEAFF. The CDR3 DNA is TGTGCCAGCAGCCTGGGACAGGGGGCCTTCACTGAAGCTTTCTTT. Supplemented by reference TRBV2 and TRBJ1-1, the full variable domain reads EPEVTQTPSHQVTQMGQEVILRCVPISNHLYFYWYRQILGQKVEFLVSFYNNEISEKSEIFDDQFSVERPDGSNFTLKIRSTKLEDSAMYFCASSLGQGAFTEAFFGQGTRLTVV.

This clone was seen only once. The chain combines TRBV4-2 with TRBJ2-1, with 8 bases matching TRBD2. The CDR3 runs to 16 residues. Germline V gene lookup returns CDR1 LGHNA and CDR2 YNFKEQ. The V gene end was trimmed by 1 base and the J gene end by 7 bases; junction bases not matched to a gene: 9. In DNA, the CDR3 is TGTGCCAGCAGCCAAGGGCTAGCGGGTTCGTTAAATGAGCAGTTCTTC. This gives the protein CASSQGLAGSLNEQFF.

This chain links TRBV7-9 with TRBJ2-7; 10 bases line up with TRBD2. The germline V gene has CDR1 SEHNR and CDR2 FQNEAQ (reference sequence). The CDR3 is 19 residues long. Unmatched junction bases numbered 17, after V lost 5 bases and J lost 1 base. The CDR3 sequence: CASSVGLAGVLTGSYEQYF. The CDR3 DNA is TGTGCCAGCAGCGTCGGGCTAGCGGGGGTTCTGACGGGATCCTACGAGCAGTACTTC.

On this clone itself: At one boundary the junction diverges from the germline segment, which might be a read error. The rearrangement uses TRBV10-3 and TRBJ2-6; TRBD1 matches at 9 bases. CDR3 length equals 15 residues. Germline V lookup: CDR1 ENHRY, CDR2 SYGVKD. The CDR3 reads CASSAGQGSYTVLTF. CDR3 in DNA: TGTGCCAGCAGTGCCGGACAGGGGAGTTATACCGTCCTGACTTTC.

The chain joins TRBV4-3 to TRBJ1-4, with 7 bases matching TRBD1. The V segment lost 3 bases and the J segment 7 bases; nucleotides outside the gene matches: 8. In germline, CDR1 is LGHNA, CDR2 YSLEER. The CDR3 is 15 amino acids. The CDR3 coding sequence is TGCGCCAGCAGCCACGGGGACAGAGACGCTGAAAAACTGTTTTTT. Translated: CASSHGDRDAEKLFF.

In its sample, this clone was seen once. This sequence joins TRBV9 and TRBJ2-2, with 7 bases fitting TRBD2. This CDR3 comprises 14 residues. Unmatched junction bases numbered 9, after V lost 4 bases and J lost 9 bases. From germline, CDR1 is SGDLS and CDR2 YYNGEE. The CDR3 sequence: CASSPVGRARELFF. The CDR3 DNA reads TGTGCCAGCAGCCCGGTGGGGAGGGCCCGGGAGCTGTTTTTT.

This chain links TRBV7-9 with TRBJ1-2, with 7 bases that match TRBD1. Germline lookup yields CDR1 SEHNR and CDR2 FQNEAQ (reference sequence). The J segment lost 8 bases and the V segment lost 2 bases, leaving 5 bases of the junction unmatched. The CDR3 has 13 amino acids. As DNA, the CDR3 is TGTGCCAGCAGCTTAACAGGGGAAGGAGGCTACACCTTC. This encodes CASSLTGEGGYTF.

This clone has more than one count but fewer than ten. This chain connects TRBV14 to TRBJ2-1; a weak D match, TRBD1 (6 bases). Germline values: CDR1 SGHDN, CDR2 FVKESK. This CDR3 has 15 residues. V lost 0 bases, J lost 6 bases, and 12 bases lay in between. The CDR3 bases are TGTGCCAGCAGCCAAGATCTGCAGGGGCGCAATGAGCAGTTCTTC. It specifies CASSQDLQGRNEQFF.

This chain links TRBV2 with TRBJ2-5, with D possibly being TRBD2 (5 bases). Germline loops: CDR1 SNHLY, CDR2 FYNNEI. The V gene lost 5 bases and the J gene lost 5 bases, with 9 bases spanning the gap. CDR3 length: 12 amino acids. The CDR3 nucleotides read TGTGCCAGCAGTCCGAGGGCCGAGACCCAGTACTTC. Translation: CASSPRAETQYF.

The V call is TRBV28, the J call TRBJ2-3; the D gene is possibly TRBD2 (6 bases). This CDR3 contains 16 residues. Per the germline V gene, CDR1 is MDHEN and CDR2 is SYDVKM. V was trimmed by 5 bases and J by 5 bases, leaving 20 bases between them. CDR3 in amino acids: CASSIKAGRREDTQYF. The DNA of the CDR3 is TGTGCCAGCAGTATAAAAGCTGGGAGGCGGGAAGATACGCAGTATTTT.

This chain connects TRBV6-5 to TRBJ2-7, with TRBD1 matching over 9 bases. The germline V gene has CDR1 MNHEY and CDR2 SVGAGI. Losses at the gene ends were 4 bases for V and 2 bases for J; bases not matched to a gene: 6. The CDR3 is 15 amino acids. The CDR3 protein is CASSSGTGRPYEQYF. The CDR3 region has the DNA TGTGCCAGCAGTTCCGGGACAGGGAGACCCTACGAGCAGTACTTC.

The V and J genes are TRBV30 and TRBJ2-3; TRBD2 matches at 10 bases. The length of the CDR3 is 18 residues. CDR1 and CDR2 (germline): GTSNPN, SVGIG (reference sequence). Trimming at V came to 2 bases and at J to 4 bases, leaving 15 bases not matched to a gene. The CDR3 coding sequence is TGTGCCTGGAGTAGCTCCCCCTCTAGCGGGAGTAGCTCAGATACGCAGTATTTT. Translating gives CAWSSSPSSGSSSDTQYF.

The chain couples TRBV7-6 to TRBJ1-2; 8 bases match TRBD1. J gave up 4 bases and V 5 bases, and 9 bases lay outside the gene matches. Germline CDR1 SGHVS, CDR2 FNYEAQ. The CDR3 spans 15 residues. CDR3 loop: CASSLSGTGLYGYTF. The CDR3 bases are TGTGCCAGCAGCCTGTCCGGGACAGGCCTCTATGGCTACACCTTC.